Below, 14 T cell receptor beta chains from the same sample are listed, as sequenced in a study of Graves' ophthalmopathy and Graves' hyperthyroidism. Amplification of the TCR beta CDR3 regions used RNA transcripts (as template). First-round RT-PCR with HTBI primers preceded a second-round multiplex PCR. TCRdb called the multiplex PCR reads again in MiXCR, with one record for every CDR3 protein. The sample comprises about 380,000 distinct CDR3 sequences, about 16% of which are singletons, and about 7.3% rests with the top ten. Specimen: peripheral blood. The receptors derive from a woman under 30 with stable Graves' hyperthyroidism.

Many counts were recorded for this clonotype. The V call is TRBV10-3, the J call TRBJ2-5; unclear D gene. V was trimmed by 3 bases and J by 0 bases, leaving 2 bases between them. The CDR3 runs 12 residues. CDR1 ENHRY and CDR2 SYGVKD come from the germline V gene. DNA for the CDR3: TGTGCCATCAGTGATGACCAAGAGACCCAGTACTTC. The encoded protein is CAISDDQETQYF.

This clonotype was observed at least ten times. V gene TRBV28 combines with J gene TRBJ1-5; D is perhaps TRBD1 (5 bases). The CDR3 contains 13 residues. Trimming shortened V by 7 bases and J by 4 bases, and 11 bases separated the two germline ends. The germline CDR1 and CDR2 sequences are MDHEN and SYDVKM. CDR3 amino acids: CASKGRENQPQHF. The CDR3 DNA is TGTGCCAGCAAGGGCAGGGAGAATCAGCCCCAGCATTTT.

This clonotype came up many times. The rearrangement joins TRBV10-3 to TRBJ2-5; possibly TRBD2 for D (6 bases). Germline CDR1 reads ENHRY; CDR2 reads SYGVKD. V shed 2 bases and J shed 5 bases, with 18 bases lying between them. This CDR3 comprises 16 residues. The CDR3 nucleotides are TGTGCCATCAGTGAGAATCCTGGCGGGGTTGAGGAGACCCAGTACTTC. Amino acid sequence: CAISENPGGVEETQYF.

In its sample, this clonotype was seen many times. CDR3 sequence: CASSGFRGSMNTEAFF. In nucleotides, the CDR3 is TGTGCCAGCAGTGGTTTTCGGGGCTCCATGAACACTGAAGCTTTCTTT. The V and J genes are TRBV6-1 and TRBJ1-1; tentative D call: TRBD1 (5 bases). The CDR3 runs 16 residues. V was cut by 4 bases and J by 0 bases, with 15 bases left in between. CDR1 and CDR2 (germline): MNHNS, SASEGT.

The table lists this clonotype with many counts. V gene TRBV6-5 combines with J gene TRBJ1-3; D is perhaps TRBD1 (5 bases). This CDR3 has 15 residues. V lost 3 bases and J lost 0, with 9 bases in between. Germline V gene data show CDR1 as MNHEY and CDR2 as SVGAGI. CDR3 nucleotide sequence: TGTGCCAGCAGTTATGGGACTGACTCTGGAAACACCATATATTTT. Translation gives CASSYGTDSGNTIYF.

The table lists this clonotype with many counts. V is TRBV5-1 and J is TRBJ2-2; 14 bases fit TRBD2. V was pared by 4 bases and J by 0 bases, with 11 bases of the junction left unmatched. Germline V gene data show CDR1 as SGHRS and CDR2 as YFSETQ. This CDR3 contains 20 residues. The CDR3 coding sequence is TGCGCCAGCAGCCTCCTCAGGACTAGCGGGGGGTTCTCGAACACCGGGGAGCTGTTTTTT. Its translation: CASSLLRTSGGFSNTGELFF.

This clonotype was counted many times. The rearrangement links TRBV12-3 or TRBV12-4 to TRBJ1-3; no firm D call. V shed 5 bases and J shed 2 bases, with 10 bases lying between them. This CDR3 is built from 14 residues. CDR3 amino acids: CASSRRKAGNTIYF. CDR3 sequence (DNA): TGTGCCAGCAGTCGACGGAAGGCTGGAAACACCATATATTTT.

This clonotype was observed at least ten times. This chain links TRBV12-3 or TRBV12-4 with TRBJ1-2, with 11 nucleotides matching TRBD1. Unmatched junction bases numbered 13, after V lost 7 bases and J lost 3 bases. This CDR3 is built from 17 residues. The CDR3 DNA is TGTGCCAGCACCCCTGTGGACAGGGGGCGGGGGGACTATGGCTACACCTTC. Its translation is CASTPVDRGRGDYGYTF.

This clonotype was counted many times. The gene calls are TRBV6-5 and TRBJ1-5; perhaps TRBD1 as D (6 bases). The V end lost 5 bases, the J end lost 9 bases, and 20 bases lay between the germline ends. This CDR3 has 15 residues. Germline values: CDR1 MNHEY, CDR2 SVGAGI. The CDR3 region has the DNA TGTGCCAGCAGTATACAGGGAGGTTCATTTTCGCCCCAGCATTTT. Encoded protein: CASSIQGGSFSPQHF.

This clonotype showed up many times. CDR3 loop: CASSQVGTGGYGYTF. The DNA for the CDR3 is TGTGCCAGCAGCCAAGTTGGGACAGGTGGCTATGGCTACACCTTC. J is TRBJ1-2 and V is TRBV3-1, with TRBD1 matching 8 bases. The CDR3 spans 15 residues. CDR1 is LGHDT, CDR2 YNNKEL, per germline (reference sequence). V was clipped by 1 base and J by 4 bases; unmatched bases: 5.

The chain joins TRBV7-9 to TRBJ2-5; the D gene is possibly TRBD2 (5 bases). V lost 3 bases and J lost 4, with 12 bases in between. Germline CDR1 reads SEHNR; CDR2 reads FQNEAQ (reference sequence). CDR3 length: 14 residues. In nucleotides, the CDR3 is TGTGCCAGCAGCTTCGCCCTCCGGGGAGAGACCCAGTACTTC. It codes for CASSFALRGETQYF.

This clonotype was detected ten times or more. This chain links TRBV15 with TRBJ1-3; D is undetermined. Germline-derived CDR1 and CDR2 are LNHNV and YYDKDF (reference sequence). This CDR3 has 15 amino acids. V was shortened by 0 bases and J by 3 bases, with 9 bases between the two germline ends. CDR3 loop: CATSRDGSVGNTIYF. CDR3 sequence (DNA): TGTGCCACCAGCAGAGACGGGTCAGTTGGAAACACCATATATTTT.

In its sample, this clonotype was seen many times. V is TRBV28 and J is TRBJ1-6; 7 nucleotides match TRBD1. V dropped 3 bases and J dropped 7; count of bases not matched to a gene: 9. The CDR3 covers 16 residues. Germline V gene data show CDR1 as MDHEN and CDR2 as SYDVKM. The CDR3: CASSFFRGQANSPLHF. CDR3 coding DNA: TGTGCCAGCAGTTTTTTTAGAGGACAGGCAAATTCACCCCTCCACTTT.

The genes are TRBV7-3 and TRBJ1-2, with TRBD1 matching over 8 bases. The V gene's germline CDR1 is SGHTA and CDR2 FQGTGA. Trimming at V came to 5 bases and at J to 8 bases, leaving 7 bases not matched to a gene. The CDR3 loop spans 13 amino acids. The CDR3 region is CASSQDRAGGYTF. As DNA, the CDR3 is TGTGCCAGCAGCCAGGACAGGGCGGGGGGCTACACCTTC.